This TCR beta chain is from a study of early T cells in non-severe SARS-CoV-2 infection. About the study: Whole-blood bulk RNA, unsorted, was sequenced, and chains were unpaired.

Each single cDNA molecule received a unique molecular identifier. TCRdb used MiXCR to reprocess the 5' RACE reads, holding one entry per CDR3 protein. The repertoire holds some 30,000 distinct CDR3 sequences, with less than 6% as singletons. Broader study findings: The VDJdb matching leaned toward anti-spike CD8 responses and overlooked private and CD4 specificities.

This clonotype was detected many times. Its matching antigen is unknown. Germline V gives CDR1 LGHNA, CDR2 YNFKEQ. Trimming shortened V by 0 bases and J by 5 bases, and 17 bases separated the two germline ends. This CDR3 is 17 amino acids long. This receptor was identified in an adult who was a healthcare worker with PCR-confirmed SARS-CoV-2 infection or an uninfected control (not recorded which). The sequencing sample was made of whole blood. The V call is TRBV4-2, the J call TRBJ2-1; the D call may be TRBD1 or TRBD2 (7 bases each). The chain's CDR3 is CASSQDPPGGVDNEQFF. Here the CDR3 DNA reads TGTGCCAGCAGCCAAGATCCCCCAGGGGGGGTCGACAATGAGCAGTTCTTC.